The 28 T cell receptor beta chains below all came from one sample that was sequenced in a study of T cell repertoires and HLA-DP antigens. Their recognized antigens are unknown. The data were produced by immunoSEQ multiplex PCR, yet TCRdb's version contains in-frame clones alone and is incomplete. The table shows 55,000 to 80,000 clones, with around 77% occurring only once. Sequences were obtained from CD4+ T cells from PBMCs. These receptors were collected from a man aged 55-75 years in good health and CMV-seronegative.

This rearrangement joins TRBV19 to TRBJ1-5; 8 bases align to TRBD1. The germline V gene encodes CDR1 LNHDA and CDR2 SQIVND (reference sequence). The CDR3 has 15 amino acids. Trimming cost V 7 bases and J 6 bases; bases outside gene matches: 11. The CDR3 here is CASISTTGVRQPQHF. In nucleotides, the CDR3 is TGTGCCAGTATCTCGACGACAGGGGTCCGTCAGCCCCAGCATTTT. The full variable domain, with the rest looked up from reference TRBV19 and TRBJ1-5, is DGGITQSPKYLFRKEGQNVTLSCEQNLNHDAMYWYRQDPGQGLRLIYYSQIVNDFQKGDIAEGYSVSREKKESFPLTVTSAQKNPTAFYLCASISTTGVRQPQHFGDGTRLSIL.

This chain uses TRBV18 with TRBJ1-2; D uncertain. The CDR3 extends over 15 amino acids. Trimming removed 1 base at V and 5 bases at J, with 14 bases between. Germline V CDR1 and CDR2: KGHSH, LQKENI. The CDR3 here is CASSPQHSLGYGYTF. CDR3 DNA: TGTGCCAGCTCACCACAGCACTCGTTGGGATATGGCTACACCTTC.

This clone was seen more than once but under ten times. CDR3 nucleotide sequence: TGTGCCAGCACCAACCGGGAGGGACTAGAAGCTTTCTTT. It encodes CASTNREGLEAFF. The gene calls are TRBV6-6 and TRBJ1-1, with D possibly being TRBD1 (5 bases). Trimming pared 7 bases from V and 8 bases from J, leaving 17 bases between. Germline CDR1 MNHNY, CDR2 SVGAGI (reference sequence). The CDR3 runs to 13 residues.

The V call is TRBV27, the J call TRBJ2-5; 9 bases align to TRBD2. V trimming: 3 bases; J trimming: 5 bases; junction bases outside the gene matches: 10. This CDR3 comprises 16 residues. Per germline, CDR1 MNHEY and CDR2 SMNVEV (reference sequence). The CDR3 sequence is CASSFKAGGLAETQYF. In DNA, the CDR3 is TGTGCCAGCAGTTTTAAAGCGGGGGGTTTAGCGGAGACCCAGTACTTC.

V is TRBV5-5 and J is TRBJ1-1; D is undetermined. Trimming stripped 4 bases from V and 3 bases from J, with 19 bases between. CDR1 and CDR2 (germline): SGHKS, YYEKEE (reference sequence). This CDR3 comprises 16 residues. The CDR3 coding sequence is TGTGCCAGCAGCGTGGCGACGGATAGGAGGGACACTGAAGCTTTCTTT. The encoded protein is CASSVATDRRDTEAFF.

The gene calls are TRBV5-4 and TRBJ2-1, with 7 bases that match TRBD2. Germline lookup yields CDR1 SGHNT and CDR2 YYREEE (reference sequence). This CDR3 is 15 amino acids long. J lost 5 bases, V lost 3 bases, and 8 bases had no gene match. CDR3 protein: CASSSGAGAHNEQFF. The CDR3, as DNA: TGTGCCAGCAGCTCTGGGGCGGGAGCTCACAATGAGCAGTTCTTC.

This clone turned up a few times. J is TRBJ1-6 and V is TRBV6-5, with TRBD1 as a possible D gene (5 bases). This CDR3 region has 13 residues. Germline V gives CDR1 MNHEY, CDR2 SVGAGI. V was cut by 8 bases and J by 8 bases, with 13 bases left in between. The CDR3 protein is CASGAGGYSPLHF. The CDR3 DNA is TGTGCCAGCGGGGCGGGGGGTTATTCACCCCTCCACTTT.

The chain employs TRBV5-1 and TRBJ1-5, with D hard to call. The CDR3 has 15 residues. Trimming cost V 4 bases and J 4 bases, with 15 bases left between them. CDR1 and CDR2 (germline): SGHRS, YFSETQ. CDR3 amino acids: CASSPNTGTNQPQHF. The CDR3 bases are TGCGCCAGCAGCCCGAACACGGGAACTAATCAGCCCCAGCATTTT.

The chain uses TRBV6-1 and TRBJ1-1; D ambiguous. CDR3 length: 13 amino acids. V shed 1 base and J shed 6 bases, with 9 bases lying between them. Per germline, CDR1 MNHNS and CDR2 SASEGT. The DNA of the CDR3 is TGTGCCAGCAGTGAAGGAGCCTCCGCTGAAGCTTTCTTT. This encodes CASSEGASAEAFF.

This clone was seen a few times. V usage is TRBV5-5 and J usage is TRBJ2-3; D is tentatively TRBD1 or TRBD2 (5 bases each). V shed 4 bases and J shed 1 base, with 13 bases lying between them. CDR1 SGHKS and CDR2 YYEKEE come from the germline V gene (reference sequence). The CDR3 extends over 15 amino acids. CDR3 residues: CASSPRGGGTDTQYF. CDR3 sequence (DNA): TGTGCCAGCAGCCCGAGGGGTGGGGGCACAGATACGCAGTATTTT. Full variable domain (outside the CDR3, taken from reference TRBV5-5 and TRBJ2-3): DAGVTQSPTHLIKTRGQQVTLRCSPISGHKSVSWYQQVLGQGPQFIFQYYEKEERGRGNFPDRFSARQFPNYSSELNVNALLLGDSALYLCASSPRGGGTDTQYFGPGTRLTVL.

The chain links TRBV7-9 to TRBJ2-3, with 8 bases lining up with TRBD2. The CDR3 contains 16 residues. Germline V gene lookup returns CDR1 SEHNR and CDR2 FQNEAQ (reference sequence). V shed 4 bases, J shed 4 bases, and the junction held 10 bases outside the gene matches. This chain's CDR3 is CASSSRVSGGADTQYF. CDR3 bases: TGTGCCAGCAGCTCTAGGGTCTCCGGGGGGGCAGATACGCAGTATTTT.

The CDR3 bases are TGTGCCAGCTCACCCACAAGCTTTCAGGGGGCGAATGAAAAACTGTTTTTT. Translation: CASSPTSFQGANEKLFF. The chain uses TRBV18 and TRBJ1-4; TRBD1 matches 8 bases. Germline V gives CDR1 KGHSH, CDR2 LQKENI. V dropped 3 bases and J dropped 5; count of bases not matched to a gene: 11. The CDR3 sequence is 17 residues long.

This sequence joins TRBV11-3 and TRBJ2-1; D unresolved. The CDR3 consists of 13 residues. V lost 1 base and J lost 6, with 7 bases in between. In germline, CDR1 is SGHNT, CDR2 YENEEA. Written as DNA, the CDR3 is TGTGCCAGCAGCTTAGGGAGCGTCAATGAGCAGTTCTTC. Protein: CASSLGSVNEQFF.

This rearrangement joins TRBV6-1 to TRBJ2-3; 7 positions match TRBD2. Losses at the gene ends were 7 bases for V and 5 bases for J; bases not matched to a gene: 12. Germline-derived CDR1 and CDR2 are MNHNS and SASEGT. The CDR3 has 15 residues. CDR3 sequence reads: CASKLSGTAGDTQYF. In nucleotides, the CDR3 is TGTGCCAGCAAGCTCAGCGGGACCGCAGGAGATACGCAGTATTTT.

Here the CDR3 DNA reads TGTGCCAGCAGCTTAATGATGGGAGGGGATGAGTTACCTGAAGCTTTCTTT. As protein: CASSLMMGGDELPEAFF. The chain carries TRBV7-4 and TRBJ1-1; the D gene is possibly TRBD1 (5 bases). With 2 bases removed from V and 6 bases from J, the gap between germline ends came to 22 bases. Germline V CDR1 and CDR2: SGHVT, SQSDAQ. The CDR3 is 17 residues long.

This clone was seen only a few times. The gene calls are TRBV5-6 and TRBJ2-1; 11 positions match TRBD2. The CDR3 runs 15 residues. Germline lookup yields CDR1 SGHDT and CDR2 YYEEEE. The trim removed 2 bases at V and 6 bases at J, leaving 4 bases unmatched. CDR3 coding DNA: TGTGCCAGCAGCTTAAGGCTAGCGGGAGGCAATGAGCAGTTCTTC. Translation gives CASSLRLAGGNEQFF.

CDR3 loop: CASTPTSGGAAGANVLTF. DNA of the CDR3: TGTGCCAGCACCCCGACTAGCGGGGGGGCCGCTGGGGCCAACGTCCTGACTTTC. The chain has TRBV9 and TRBJ2-6, with 14 nucleotides matching TRBD2. Germline trimming cut 6 bases from V and 2 bases from J; bases unmatched to any gene: 7. The CDR3 consists of 18 residues. Per germline, CDR1 SGDLS and CDR2 YYNGEE.

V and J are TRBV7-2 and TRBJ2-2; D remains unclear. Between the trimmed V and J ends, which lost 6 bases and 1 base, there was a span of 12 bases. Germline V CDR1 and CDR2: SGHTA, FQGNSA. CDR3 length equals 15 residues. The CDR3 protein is CASRKGARNTGELFF. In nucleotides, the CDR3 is TGTGCCAGCAGAAAAGGCGCGAGGAACACCGGGGAGCTGTTTTTT.

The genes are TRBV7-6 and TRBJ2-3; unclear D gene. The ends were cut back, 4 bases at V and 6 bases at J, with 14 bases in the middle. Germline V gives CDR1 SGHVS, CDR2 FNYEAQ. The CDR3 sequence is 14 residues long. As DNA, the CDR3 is TGTGCCAGCAGCTCTCCTACGGGTGGGGATACGCAGTATTTT. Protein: CASSSPTGGDTQYF. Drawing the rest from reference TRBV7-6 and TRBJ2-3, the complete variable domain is GAGVSQSPRYKVTKRGQDVALRCDPISGHVSLYWYRQALGQGPEFLTYFNYEAQQDKSGLPNDRFSAERPEGSISTLTIQRTEQRDSAMYRCASSSPTGGDTQYFGPGTRLTVL.

DNA of the CDR3: TGTGCCAGCAGCCGGAGGATCGACAGCCATGAGCAGTTCTTC. The encoded protein is CASSRRIDSHEQFF. This chain connects TRBV5-6 to TRBJ2-1, with D perhaps matching TRBD1 or TRBD2 (5 bases each). The CDR3 runs 14 residues. From germline, CDR1 is SGHDT and CDR2 YYEEEE. V was pared by 4 bases and J by 8 bases, with 16 bases between.

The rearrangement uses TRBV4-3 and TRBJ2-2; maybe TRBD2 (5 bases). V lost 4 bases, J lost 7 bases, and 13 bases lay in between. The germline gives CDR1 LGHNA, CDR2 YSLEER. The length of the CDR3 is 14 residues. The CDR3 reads CASSRRGSDGELFF. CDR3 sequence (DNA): TGCGCCAGCAGCCGTCGAGGGTCGGACGGGGAGCTGTTTTTT.

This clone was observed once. The chain's CDR3 is CSAGGATDTQYF. CDR3 nucleotide sequence: TGCAGCGCCGGCGGGGCCACAGATACGCAGTATTTT. The chain combines TRBV29-1 with TRBJ2-3; TRBD2 might be the D (6 bases). This CDR3 is 12 amino acids long. The germline gives CDR1 SQVTM, CDR2 ANQGSEA. V was trimmed by 7 bases and J by 2 bases, leaving 10 bases between them.

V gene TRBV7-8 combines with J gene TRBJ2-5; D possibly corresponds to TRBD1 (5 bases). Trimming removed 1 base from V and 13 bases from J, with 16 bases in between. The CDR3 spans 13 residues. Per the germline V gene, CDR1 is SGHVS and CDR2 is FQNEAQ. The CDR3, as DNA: TGTGCCAGCAGCTTAGTAGGGGCCTCGATTCGGTACTTC. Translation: CASSLVGASIRYF. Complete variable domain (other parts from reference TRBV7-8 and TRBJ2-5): GAGVSQSPRYKVAKRGQDVALRCDPISGHVSLFWYQQALGQGPEFLTYFQNEAQLDKSGLPSDRFFAERPEGSVSTLKIQRTQQEDSAVYLCASSLVGASIRYFGPGTRLLVL.

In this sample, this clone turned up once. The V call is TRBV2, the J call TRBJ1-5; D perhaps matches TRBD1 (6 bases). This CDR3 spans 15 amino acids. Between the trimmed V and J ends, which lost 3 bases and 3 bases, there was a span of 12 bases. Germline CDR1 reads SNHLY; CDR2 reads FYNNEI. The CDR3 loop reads CASSEVRGSNQPQHF. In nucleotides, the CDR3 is TGTGCCAGCAGTGAGGTGAGGGGGTCCAATCAGCCCCAGCATTTT. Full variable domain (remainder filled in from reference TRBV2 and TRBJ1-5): EPEVTQTPSHQVTQMGQEVILRCVPISNHLYFYWYRQILGQKVEFLVSFYNNEISEKSEIFDDQFSVERPDGSNFTLKIRSTKLEDSAMYFCASSEVRGSNQPQHFGDGTRLSIL.

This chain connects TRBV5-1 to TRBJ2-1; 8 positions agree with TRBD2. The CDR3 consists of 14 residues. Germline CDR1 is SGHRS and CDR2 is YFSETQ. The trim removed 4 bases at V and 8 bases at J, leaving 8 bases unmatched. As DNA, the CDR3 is TGCGCCAGCAGCCCGGGGGGGACGAGGGATGAGCAGTTCTTC. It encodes CASSPGGTRDEQFF. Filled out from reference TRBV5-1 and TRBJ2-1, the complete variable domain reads KAGVTQTPRYLIKTRGQQVTLSCSPISGHRSVSWYQQTPGQGLQFLFEYFSETQRNKGNFPGRFSGRQFSNSRSEMNVSTLELGDSALYLCASSPGGTRDEQFFGPGTRLTVL.

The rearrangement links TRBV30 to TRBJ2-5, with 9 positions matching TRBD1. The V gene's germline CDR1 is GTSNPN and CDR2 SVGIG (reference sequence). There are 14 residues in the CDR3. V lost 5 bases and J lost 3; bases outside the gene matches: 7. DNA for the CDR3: TGTGCCTGGGGTCTACAGGGGGCGGAAGAGACCCAGTACTTC. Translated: CAWGLQGAEETQYF.

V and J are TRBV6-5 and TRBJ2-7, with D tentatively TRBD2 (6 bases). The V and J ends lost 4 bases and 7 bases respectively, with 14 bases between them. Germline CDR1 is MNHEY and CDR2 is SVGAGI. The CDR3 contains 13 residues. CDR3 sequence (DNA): TGTGCCAGCAGTTTTAGCGGACGGGGTGAGCAGTACTTC. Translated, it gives CASSFSGRGEQYF.

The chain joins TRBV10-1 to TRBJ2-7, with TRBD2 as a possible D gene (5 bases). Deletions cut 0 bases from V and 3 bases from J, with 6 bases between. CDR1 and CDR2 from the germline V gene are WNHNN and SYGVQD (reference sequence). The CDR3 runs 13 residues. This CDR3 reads CASSESGDYEQYF. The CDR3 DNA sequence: TGCGCCAGCAGTGAGTCCGGGGACTACGAGCAGTACTTC.